The present entry profiles one T cell receptor (beta chain) with its context. Antigen unknown. CDR1 and CDR2 (germline): MNHEY, SMNVEV (reference sequence). Trimming pared 3 bases from V and 7 bases from J, leaving 15 bases between. The length of the CDR3 is 14 residues. The data were taken from a study of cytomegalovirus exposure and HLA in healthy donors. Turning to the study itself: HLA-typed donors were the source of tens of millions of unique TCRs held in an early data release.

Regarding the study as a whole: One later analysis reportedly identified an Asian-associated ancestry cluster that showed fewer N-insertions than the roughly 600-donor mean. Analyzed later, association rates of TCRs varied across HLA loci, with DRB1 most and HLA-C fewest.

PCR was performed using 60 Vbeta and 13 Jbeta primers. The data were produced by immunoSEQ multiplex PCR, yet TCRdb's version contains in-frame clones alone and is incomplete. The data contain about 120,000 clones, around 80% of them singletons. The chain joins TRBV27 to TRBJ1-1, with D unclear. The sample was PBMCs. This TCR came from a woman aged 18-29 years in good health and CMV-seronegative. CDR3 coding DNA: TGTGCCAGCAGTTTCCTAATGGGCTTCGGTGAAGCTTTCTTT. It is translated as CASSFLMGFGEAFF.